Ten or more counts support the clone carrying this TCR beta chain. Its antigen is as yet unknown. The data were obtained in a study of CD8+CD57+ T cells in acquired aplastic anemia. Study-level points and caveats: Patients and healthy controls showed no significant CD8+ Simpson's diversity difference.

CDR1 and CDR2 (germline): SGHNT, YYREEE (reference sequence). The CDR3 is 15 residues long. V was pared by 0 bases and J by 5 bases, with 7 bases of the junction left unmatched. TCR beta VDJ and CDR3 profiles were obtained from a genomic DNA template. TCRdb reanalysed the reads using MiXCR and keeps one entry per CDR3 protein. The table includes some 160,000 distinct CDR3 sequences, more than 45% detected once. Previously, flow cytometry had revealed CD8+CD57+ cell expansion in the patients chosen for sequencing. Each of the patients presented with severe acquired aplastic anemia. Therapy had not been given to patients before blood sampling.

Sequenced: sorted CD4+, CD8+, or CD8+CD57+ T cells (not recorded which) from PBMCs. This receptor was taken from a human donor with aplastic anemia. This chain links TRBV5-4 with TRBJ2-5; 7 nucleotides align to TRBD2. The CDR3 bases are TGTGCCAGCAGCTTGGGGGGAGGGCCAGGTGAGACCCAGTACTTC. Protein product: CASSLGGGPGETQYF.